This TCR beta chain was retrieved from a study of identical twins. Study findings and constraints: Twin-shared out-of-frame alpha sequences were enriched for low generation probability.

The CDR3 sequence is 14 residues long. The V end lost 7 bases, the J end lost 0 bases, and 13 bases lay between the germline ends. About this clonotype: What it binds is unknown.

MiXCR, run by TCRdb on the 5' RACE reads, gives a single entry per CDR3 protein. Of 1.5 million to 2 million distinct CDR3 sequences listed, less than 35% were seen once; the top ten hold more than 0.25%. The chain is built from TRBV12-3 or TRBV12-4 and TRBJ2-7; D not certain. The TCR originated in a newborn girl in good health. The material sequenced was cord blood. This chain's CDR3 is CASTPSSSSYEQYF. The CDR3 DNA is TGTGCCAGCACCCCGAGTAGCAGCTCCTACGAGCAGTACTTC.